This record covers a single T cell receptor (beta chain). Its matching antigen is unknown. These data originate in a study of cytomegalovirus exposure and HLA in healthy donors. Overall study results and limits: With further analysis later on, most CMV-associated TCR beta chains appeared HLA-restricted.

The donors, nominally healthy at sampling, likely had unrecorded immune exposures. The CDR3 is 17 amino acids. Germline values: CDR1 SGHRS, CDR2 YFSETQ. Losses at the gene ends were 0 bases for V and 4 bases for J; bases not matched to a gene: 6. PCR used 60 Vbeta primers and 13 Jbeta primers. How the authors handled the data: As a later analysis found, there were approximately 80 million unique TCR beta chains, of which about 10 million were shared. Profiled with immunoSEQ multiplex PCR; TCRdb holds only in-frame clones, not every one. For V, J and clone size, that table is used; D and trimming come from the DNA. The repertoire holds just over 150,000 clones, with 80% to 90% as singletons.

The V and J genes are TRBV5-1 and TRBJ2-1; 11 positions match TRBD2. Material: PBMCs. This TCR was recovered from a woman aged 18-29 years in good health and CMV-seronegative. For the CDR3, the DNA is TGCGCCAGCAGCTTGGGATTGTCTAGCGGGGGGTACAATGAGCAGTTCTTC. It yields the protein CASSLGLSSGGYNEQFF.